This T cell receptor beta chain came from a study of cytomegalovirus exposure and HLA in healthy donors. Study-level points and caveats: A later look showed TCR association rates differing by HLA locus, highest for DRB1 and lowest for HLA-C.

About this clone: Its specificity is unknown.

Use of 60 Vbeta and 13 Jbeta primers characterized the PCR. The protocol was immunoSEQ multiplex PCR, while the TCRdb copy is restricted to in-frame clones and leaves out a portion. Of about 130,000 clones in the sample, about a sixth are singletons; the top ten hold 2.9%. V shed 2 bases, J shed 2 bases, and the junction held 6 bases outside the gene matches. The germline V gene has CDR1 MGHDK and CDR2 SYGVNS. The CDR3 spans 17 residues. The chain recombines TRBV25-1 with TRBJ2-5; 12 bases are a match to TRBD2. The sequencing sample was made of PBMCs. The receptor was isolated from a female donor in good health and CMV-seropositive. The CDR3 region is CASSEAGTSGQQETQYF. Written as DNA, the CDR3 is TGTGCCAGCAGTGAAGCCGGGACTAGCGGGCAACAAGAGACCCAGTACTTC.